This TCR beta chain comes out of a study of regulatory T cells in long-lasting Graves disease. Across the whole study: By definition, persistent Graves' disease involved antithyroid drugs for over 5 years alongside positive TSH receptor antibodies.

Ten or more counts support this clonotype. CDR3 length: 15 residues. Germline V gene sequence: CDR1 SGHTA, CDR2 FQGNSA. Trimming at V came to 5 bases and at J to 7 bases, leaving 12 bases not matched to a gene. To make TCR beta libraries, researchers used iRepertoire HTBI primers and Arm-PCR of CDR3 regions. TCRdb recomputed calls from the multiplex PCR reads with MiXCR, one row per CDR3 protein. The sample carries 300,000 to 500,000 distinct CDR3 sequences, less than 25% recorded once. Time point of the sample: persistent/refractory GD, antithyroid drugs over 5 years with positive TRAb. With RNA extracted from PBMCs as input, the TCR library was made.

The rearrangement links TRBV7-2 to TRBJ1-2; TRBD1 agrees at 8 bases. This TCR was recovered from a female donor with Graves disease. Sequencing was performed on peripheral blood mononuclear cells (PBMCs), taken when the disease was refractory, from a patient treated with antithyroid drugs. The CDR3 sequence: CASSNRQGPRVGYTF. CDR3 DNA sequence: TGTGCCAGCAGCAACCGACAGGGGCCAAGAGTTGGCTACACCTTC.